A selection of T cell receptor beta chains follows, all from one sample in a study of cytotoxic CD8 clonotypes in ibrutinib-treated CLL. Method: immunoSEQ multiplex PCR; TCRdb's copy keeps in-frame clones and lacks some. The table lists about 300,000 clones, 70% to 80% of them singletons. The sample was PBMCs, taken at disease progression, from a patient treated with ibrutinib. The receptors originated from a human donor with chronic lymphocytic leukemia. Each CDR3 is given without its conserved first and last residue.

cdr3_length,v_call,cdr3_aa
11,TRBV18,ASSPHREDGYT
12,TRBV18,ASSRDRSYNEQF
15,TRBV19,ASSTQTGGSGNQPQH
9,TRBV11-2,ASSREYEQY
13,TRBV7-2,ASSHTSGGTYEQY
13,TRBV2,ASSGVAGGTDTQY
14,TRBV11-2,ASSPRQGAVYNEQF
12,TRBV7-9,ASSSGRGGYEQY
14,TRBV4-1,ASSQLWTGLTYEQY
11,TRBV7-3,ASSIMAPGELF
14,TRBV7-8,ASSLEGGRSSYEQY
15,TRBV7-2,ASSLSGTGGRLGTQY
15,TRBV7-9,ASSLGTGTLTNQPQH
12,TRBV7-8,ASSLGQGKYEQY
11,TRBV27,ASSYRGNYGYT
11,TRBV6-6,ASRGTGNQPQH
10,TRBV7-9,ASSLVREKLF
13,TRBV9,ASSVIAGAYNEQF
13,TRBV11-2,ASSPEQGIPYEQY
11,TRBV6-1,ASTGQTTGELF
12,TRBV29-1,SVGKGQRNEKLF
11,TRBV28,AILREAHNEQF
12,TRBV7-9,ASSPRGQGHEQF
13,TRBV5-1,ASSLATSGTDTQY
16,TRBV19,ASSIDADRRSGSYEQY
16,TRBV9,ASSVTGGAGVYTGELF
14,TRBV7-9,ASSLVSGRREETQY
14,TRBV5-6,ASSLAYAGWRNEQF
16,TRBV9,ASSAGMEGGFSGNTIY
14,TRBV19,ASSIFRGRGDTEAF
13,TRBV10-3,AISPGGWAKNIQY